Listed here are 19 T cell receptor beta chains from one sample, sequenced in a study of chemoradiotherapy in HPV16-positive cancers. Assay used: immunoSEQ multiplex PCR; TCRdb lists only in-frame clones, some missing. The sample yields some 2,500 clones, 65% to 80% seen once. The input for sequencing was tumor tissue, taken from a patient who underwent chemoradiotherapy. These receptors all come from a human donor with HPV-associated anogenital cancer.

Regarding this clone: Compared with germline, one end of the junction differs, possibly owing to a read error. The chain has TRBV27 and TRBJ1-2; D is unclear. This CDR3 spans 8 amino acids. Germline CDR1 is MNHEY and CDR2 is SMNVEV (reference sequence). The CDR3 DNA reads TGTGCCAGCAGTTCCCGGGCCTTC. This codes for CASSSRAF.

This chain joins TRBV11-2 and TRBJ2-7; no reliable D call. V shed 3 bases and J shed 5 bases, with 11 bases lying between them. There are 13 residues in the CDR3. Germline CDR1 reads SGHAT; CDR2 reads FQNNGV. CDR3 residues: CASSFVAGDEQYF. DNA for the CDR3: TGTGCCAGCAGCTTTGTCGCTGGGGACGAGCAGTACTTC.

The chain has TRBV5-1 and TRBJ1-2, with D perhaps TRBD1 (5 bases). The CDR3 spans 13 residues. Germline V gives CDR1 SGHRS, CDR2 YFSETQ. V lost 4 bases, J lost 4 bases, and 11 bases lay in between. The CDR3 loop is CASSLGGAYGYTF. The CDR3 DNA reads as TGCGCCAGCAGCCTTGGAGGGGCCTATGGCTACACCTTC.

The chain couples TRBV2 to TRBJ1-1, with TRBD1 matching 9 bases. This CDR3 has 15 amino acids. V shed 3 bases and J 6 bases; nucleotides not matched to a gene: 8. The germline CDR1 and CDR2 sequences are SNHLY and FYNNEI. The CDR3 DNA reads TGTGCCAGCAGTGAGGGACAGGGTCTTCTGTCTGAAGCTTTCTTT. It encodes CASSEGQGLLSEAFF.

A remark on this clone: The identical CDR3 is also encoded by other nucleotide sequences in the sample. The J gene is TRBJ2-7, the V gene TRBV28; D possibly corresponds to TRBD1 (6 bases). Trimming took 6 bases from V and 2 from J, leaving 11 bases between them. The CDR3 extends over 13 amino acids. Germline V gives CDR1 MDHEN, CDR2 SYDVKM. CDR3 in DNA: TGTGCCAGCAGCAACAGGGAGCCCTACGAGCAGTACTTC. Its protein product is CASSNREPYEQYF.

V usage is TRBV19 and J usage is TRBJ2-2; 8 nucleotides agree with TRBD1. The CDR3 covers 14 residues. The germline CDR1 and CDR2 sequences are LNHDA and SQIVND (reference sequence). V was pared by 5 bases and J by 6 bases, with 5 bases of the junction left unmatched. CDR3 region: CASSSGQEAGELFF. Written as DNA, the CDR3 is TGTGCCAGTAGTTCGGGACAGGAAGCCGGGGAGCTGTTTTTT.

This clone appeared once. The J gene is TRBJ1-3, the V gene TRBV10-3, with D possibly matching TRBD1 (5 bases). Germline values: CDR1 ENHRY, CDR2 SYGVKD. V was clipped by 9 bases and J by 3 bases, with 9 bases between them. This CDR3 comprises 12 residues. The CDR3 loop is CAIRDGGNTIYF. CDR3 sequence (DNA): TGTGCCATTCGGGACGGTGGAAACACCATATATTTT.

Written as DNA, the CDR3 is TGCGCCAGCAGCCAAACCAACAGGGGCACTAATGAAAAACTGTTTTTT. This gives the protein CASSQTNRGTNEKLFF. J is TRBJ1-4 and V is TRBV4-1, with 7 bases that match TRBD1. V lost 2 bases to trimming and J lost 2 bases; unmatched junction nucleotides: 5. CDR1 and CDR2 (germline): MGHRA, YSYEKL. The CDR3 spans 16 residues.

The V gene is TRBV5-6, the J gene TRBJ2-2, with 7 bases matching TRBD2. The V segment lost 4 bases and the J segment 5 bases; nucleotides outside the gene matches: 8. Per germline, CDR1 SGHDT and CDR2 YYEEEE. The CDR3 sequence is 15 residues long. For the CDR3, the DNA is TGTGCCAGCAGCGGGGTGGGAGGGCGTACCGGGGAGCTGTTTTTT. This gives the protein CASSGVGGRTGELFF.

This clone appeared once. The chain employs TRBV6-1 and TRBJ2-3; the D gene could be TRBD1 or TRBD2 (5 bases each). The germline V and J ends were trimmed by 7 bases and 2 bases, with 16 bases remaining between them. The CDR3 totals 15 residues. Per the germline V gene, CDR1 is MNHNS and CDR2 is SASEGT. DNA for the CDR3: TGTGCCAGCACTATGGGACCCAGAAACACAGATACGCAGTATTTT. Protein sequence: CASTMGPRNTDTQYF.

This rearrangement joins TRBV19 to TRBJ2-7; 10 bases align to TRBD2. The V segment lost 2 bases and the J segment 2 bases; nucleotides outside the gene matches: 3. The germline V gene encodes CDR1 LNHDA and CDR2 SQIVND (reference sequence). The CDR3 extends over 15 amino acids. The CDR3 DNA sequence: TGTGCCAGTAGTATACGGCTAGCGGGGGCCTACGAGCAGTACTTC. Translating it yields CASSIRLAGAYEQYF.

The chain employs TRBV2 and TRBJ2-3, with D possibly being TRBD2 (6 bases). The V gene's germline CDR1 is SNHLY and CDR2 FYNNEI. CDR3 length: 13 amino acids. With 7 bases removed from V and 4 bases from J, the gap between germline ends came to 12 bases. In DNA, the CDR3 is TGTGCCAGCATCCCGACTAGTTCAGATACGCAGTATTTT. It is translated as CASIPTSSDTQYF.

The chain carries TRBV7-9 and TRBJ1-2, with D tentatively TRBD1 (5 bases). The germline V gene encodes CDR1 SEHNR and CDR2 FQNEAQ (reference sequence). This CDR3 region has 12 residues. V was shortened by 5 bases and J by 3 bases, with 7 bases between the two germline ends. CDR3 sequence reads: CASSLGDYGYTF. In nucleotides, the CDR3 is TGTGCCAGCAGCCTAGGGGACTATGGCTACACCTTC.

This chain links TRBV9 with TRBJ1-6, with 7 bases lining up with TRBD1. The CDR3 runs 18 residues. Germline V gene sequence: CDR1 SGDLS, CDR2 YYNGEE. J gave up 7 bases and V 0 bases, and 13 bases lay outside the gene matches. The CDR3 sequence is CASSVATSEGAGNSPLHF. DNA of the CDR3: TGTGCCAGCAGCGTAGCTACTAGTGAGGGGGCGGGCAATTCACCCCTCCACTTT.

CDR3 bases: TGTGCCAGTAGTATCAGAGCGGAGCCCCAGCATTTT. It yields the protein CASSIRAEPQHF. V gene TRBV19 combines with J gene TRBJ1-5, with D unclear. Trimming stripped 3 bases from V and 8 bases from J, with 8 bases between. Germline values: CDR1 LNHDA, CDR2 SQIVND (reference sequence). The CDR3 is 12 amino acids.

The table lists this clone with a few counts. CDR3 nucleotides: TGTGCCAGCAGCGTCCATAGCGGAAGCACAGATACGCAGTATTTT. Amino acid sequence: CASSVHSGSTDTQYF. V is TRBV7-2 and J is TRBJ2-3; TRBD2 is a possible D gene (6 bases). The CDR3 contains 15 residues. The germline CDR1 and CDR2 sequences are SGHTA and FQGNSA. The ends were cut back, 5 bases at V and 0 bases at J, with 12 bases in the middle.

The chain uses TRBV7-9 and TRBJ2-2; TRBD1 matches 7 bases. V was pared by 5 bases and J by 1 base, with 4 bases of the junction left unmatched. The CDR3 length is 15 residues. Germline V CDR1 and CDR2: SEHNR, FQNEAQ (reference sequence). CDR3 loop: CASSQGTVNTGELFF. DNA of the CDR3: TGTGCCAGCAGCCAAGGGACAGTGAACACCGGGGAGCTGTTTTTT.

The CDR3 sequence is CASSRGATNEKLFF. For the CDR3, the DNA is TGTGCCAGCAGCCGGGGCGCAACTAATGAAAAACTGTTTTTT. The V and J genes are TRBV7-9 and TRBJ1-4, with a tentative D call TRBD1 (5 bases). This CDR3 is 14 amino acids long. From germline, CDR1 is SEHNR and CDR2 FQNEAQ (reference sequence). Trimming shortened V by 5 bases and J by 0 bases, and 7 bases separated the two germline ends. Combining the CDR3 with reference TRBV7-9 and TRBJ1-4 gives the whole variable domain DTGVSQNPRHKITKRGQNVTFRCDPISEHNRLYWYRQTLGQGPEFLTYFQNEAQLEKSRLLSDRFSAERPKGSFSTLEIQRTEQGDSAMYLCASSRGATNEKLFFGSGTQLSVL.

The J gene is TRBJ2-6, the V gene TRBV19; the D gene is possibly TRBD1 (6 bases). CDR3 size: 18 residues. Germline loops: CDR1 LNHDA, CDR2 SQIVND (reference sequence). V shed 4 bases and J shed 0 bases, with 16 bases lying between them. CDR3 amino acids: CASSSTGPPYSGANVLTF. CDR3 sequence (DNA): TGTGCCAGTAGTAGCACAGGGCCCCCATACTCTGGGGCCAACGTCCTGACTTTC.